Each of the 24 T cell receptor beta chains below was sequenced from the same sample in a study of patients and donors after allogeneic stem cell transplantation. Each CDR3 protein is one row after TCRdb ran MiXCR on the RT-PCR reads. The sample has 920,000 or so distinct CDR3 sequences, more than 15% seen once. What was sequenced was blood, either unsorted or a sorted T cell fraction (not recorded which). The source is a human donor who was either an allogeneic HSCT recipient or a stem cell or donor lymphocyte infusion donor (not recorded which). It is not recorded whose cells these are; they may come from a transplant donor.

This clonotype has a handful of counts. The chain is built from TRBV4-1 and TRBJ2-5; D possibly corresponds to TRBD2 (5 bases). The germline V gene encodes CDR1 MGHRA and CDR2 YSYEKL. The CDR3 length is 16 residues. V dropped 0 bases and J dropped 2 bases, with 13 bases sitting between them. CDR3 DNA: TGCGCCAGCAGCCAAGAGGGAGTGGGTCTTCAAGAGACCCAGTACTTC. This gives the protein CASSQEGVGLQETQYF.

This clonotype was detected many times. The gene calls are TRBV12-3 or TRBV12-4 and TRBJ2-3; D not certain. The CDR3 is 12 residues long. V dropped 5 bases and J dropped 5 bases, with 8 bases sitting between them. The CDR3 DNA is TGTGCCAGCAGTCCCATGGGAGATACGCAGTATTTT. This gives the protein CASSPMGDTQYF.

This clonotype was observed a few times. The rearrangement links TRBV4-1 to TRBJ2-3; no reliable D call. Trimming cost V 2 bases and J 0 bases, with 9 bases left between them. Germline V gene lookup returns CDR1 MGHRA and CDR2 YSYEKL. The CDR3 is 15 residues long. This chain's CDR3 is CASSQHTASTDTQYF. CDR3 in DNA: TGCGCCAGCAGCCAACACACCGCTAGCACAGATACGCAGTATTTT.

The chain links TRBV20-1 to TRBJ2-1; D possibly corresponds to TRBD2 (5 bases). Germline loops: CDR1 DFQATT, CDR2 SNEGSKA (reference sequence). V lost 0 bases and J 1 base, leaving 10 bases between the germline ends. The CDR3 runs 15 residues. CDR3 nucleotides: TGCAGTGCTAGAGATTTCCTAGCTTCCTACAATGAGCAGTTCTTC. This translates into CSARDFLASYNEQFF.

This clonotype was detected only a few times. The rearrangement uses TRBV30 and TRBJ2-5; TRBD2 agrees at 9 bases. Trimming removed 0 bases from V and 7 bases from J; junction bases left unmatched: 9. This CDR3 region has 15 residues. Germline loops: CDR1 GTSNPN, CDR2 SVGIG (reference sequence). CDR3 protein: CAWSVVLAGIGTQYF. The CDR3, as DNA: TGTGCCTGGAGTGTGGTCCTAGCGGGGATCGGGACCCAGTACTTC. Filled out from reference TRBV30 and TRBJ2-5, the complete variable domain reads SQTIHQWPATLVQPVGSPLSLECTVEGTSNPNLYWYRQAAGRGLQLLFYSVGIGQISSEVPQNLSASRPQDRQFILSSKKLLLSDSGFYLCAWSVVLAGIGTQYFGPGTRLLVL.

The rearrangement uses TRBV20-1 and TRBJ1-2; D is undetermined. Trimming pared 8 bases from V and 6 bases from J, leaving 22 bases between. This CDR3 is 14 amino acids long. CDR1 and CDR2 from the germline V gene are DFQATT and SNEGSKA (reference sequence). The DNA of the CDR3 is TGCAGTTCACCCCCGAGGAAAGGGTTCGATGGCTACACCTTC. It codes for CSSPPRKGFDGYTF.

This clonotype showed up many times. The chain employs TRBV5-1 and TRBJ2-7; TRBD2 agrees at 12 bases. CDR3 size: 15 residues. With 5 bases clipped from V and 5 bases from J, the junction kept 8 bases outside the gene matches. The germline V gene has CDR1 SGHRS and CDR2 YFSETQ. The CDR3 DNA is TGCGCCAGCAGAGAGACTAGCGGGAGTTTCCACGAGCAGTACTTC. This translates into CASRETSGSFHEQYF.

The rearrangement links TRBV5-1 to TRBJ2-7; D gene ambiguous. The V end lost 4 bases, the J end lost 4 bases, and 15 bases lay between the germline ends. This CDR3 spans 14 amino acids. From germline, CDR1 is SGHRS and CDR2 YFSETQ. CDR3 coding DNA: TGCGCCAGCAGCCCCGGCCGGCAGTGGTACGAGCAGTACTTC. Its translation is CASSPGRQWYEQYF.

This clonotype has at least ten counts. V is TRBV9 and J is TRBJ2-4, with a possible D match to TRBD1 (7 bases). CDR1 is SGDLS, CDR2 YYNGEE, per germline. The CDR3 runs to 16 residues. The V end was cut by 0 bases, the J end by 7 bases, with 17 bases between. The CDR3 DNA sequence: TGTGCCAGCAGCGTAGCCGCGGGACAGAGGAACAACATTCAGTACTTC. This encodes CASSVAAGQRNNIQYF.

This clonotype appeared a few times. V and J are TRBV7-2 and TRBJ1-5; TRBD1 might be the D (6 bases). This CDR3 comprises 15 residues. With 4 bases removed from V and 7 bases from J, the gap between germline ends came to 17 bases. Germline V gives CDR1 SGHTA, CDR2 FQGNSA. The CDR3, as DNA: TGTGCCAGCAGCTGGAATGGGGGGCGGGGGCAGCCCCAGCATTTT. It encodes CASSWNGGRGQPQHF. Drawing the rest from reference TRBV7-2 and TRBJ1-5, the complete variable domain is GAGVSQSPSNKVTEKGKDVELRCDPISGHTALYWYRQSLGQGLEFLIYFQGNSAPDKSGLPSDRFSAERTGGSVSTLTIQRTQQEDSAVYLCASSWNGGRGQPQHFGDGTRLSIL.

The chain has TRBV30 and TRBJ2-3; 11 positions match TRBD2. The CDR3 consists of 14 residues. Per germline, CDR1 GTSNPN and CDR2 SVGIG (reference sequence). Trimming took 0 bases from V and 4 from J; bases not matched to a gene: 0. This chain's CDR3 is CAWSVLAGADTQYF. The CDR3 coding sequence is TGTGCCTGGAGTGTACTAGCGGGAGCAGATACGCAGTATTTT. Variable domain in full (rest from reference TRBV30 and TRBJ2-3): SQTIHQWPATLVQPVGSPLSLECTVEGTSNPNLYWYRQAAGRGLQLLFYSVGIGQISSEVPQNLSASRPQDRQFILSSKKLLLSDSGFYLCAWSVLAGADTQYFGPGTRLTVL.

The chain links TRBV13 to TRBJ1-1; D perhaps matches TRBD1 (5 bases). CDR3 length: 13 amino acids. Germline V gives CDR1 PRHDT, CDR2 FYEKMQ (reference sequence). V was pared by 10 bases and J by 2 bases, with 14 bases between. CDR3 loop: CATNLRDNTEAFF. The CDR3 DNA reads TGTGCCACCAATCTCCGGGACAACACTGAAGCTTTCTTT.

This rearrangement joins TRBV9 to TRBJ2-1, with 8 bases fitting TRBD1. The CDR3 extends over 15 amino acids. Germline lookup yields CDR1 SGDLS and CDR2 YYNGEE. After removal of 5 bases from V and 7 bases from J, the junction contained 11 bases not matched to a gene. CDR3 in DNA: TGTGCCAGCAGTTTAGAAAACAGGGGGAGAAATGAGCAGTTCTTC. It codes for CASSLENRGRNEQFF.

This clonotype was seen a handful of times. This chain uses TRBV5-1 with TRBJ2-1, with a possible D match to TRBD1 (6 bases). Germline-derived CDR1 and CDR2 are SGHRS and YFSETQ. This CDR3 has 12 amino acids. Trimming left V 0 bases short and J 10 bases short, with 8 bases between. The CDR3 region is CASSLADREQFF. CDR3 nucleotide sequence: TGCGCCAGCAGCTTGGCCGACAGGGAGCAGTTCTTC.

This clonotype was recorded only once. The chain has TRBV5-4 and TRBJ1-6; 7 nucleotides match TRBD1. Per the germline V gene, CDR1 is SGHNT and CDR2 is YYREEE (reference sequence). The trim removed 3 bases at V and 9 bases at J, leaving 9 bases unmatched. This CDR3 spans 15 amino acids. Here the CDR3 DNA reads TGTGCCAGCAGCTCTCGACAGGGTTGGGGTTCACCCCTCCACTTT. Translated: CASSSRQGWGSPLHF. Combining the CDR3 with reference TRBV5-4 and TRBJ1-6 gives the whole variable domain ETGVTQSPTHLIKTRGQQVTLRCSSQSGHNTVSWYQQALGQGPQFIFQYYREEENGRGNFPPRFSGLQFPNYSSELNVNALELDDSALYLCASSSRQGWGSPLHFGNGTRLTVT.

This chain connects TRBV3-1 to TRBJ2-1, with 8 bases matching TRBD2. Germline-derived CDR1 and CDR2 are LGHDT and YNNKEL (reference sequence). The junction had 5 bases not matched to a gene; V was cut back by 3 bases and J by 1 base. This CDR3 has 16 residues. The CDR3 spells CASSQVSGTSYNEQFF. CDR3 nucleotide sequence: TGTGCCAGCAGCCAGGTTAGCGGGACATCCTACAATGAGCAGTTCTTC.

V gene TRBV4-2 combines with J gene TRBJ2-7, with D uncertain. The CDR3 has 14 residues. V was clipped by 0 bases and J by 3 bases, with 9 bases between them. CDR1 and CDR2 from the germline V gene are LGHNA and YNFKEQ. Here the CDR3 reads CASSQDPVIYEQYF. CDR3 nucleotide sequence: TGTGCCAGCAGCCAAGATCCGGTTATCTACGAGCAGTACTTC.

In this sample, this clonotype turned up a few times. The chain couples TRBV6-2 or TRBV6-3 to TRBJ2-7; D is possibly TRBD1 (5 bases). Trimming removed 1 base at V and 3 bases at J, with 16 bases between. This CDR3 is built from 16 residues. CDR1 is MNHEY and CDR2 is SVGEGT in the germline V gene. The CDR3 DNA is TGTGCCAGCAGTTACTTGCGGCGCAGGGTGAACTACGAGCAGTACTTC. It codes for CASSYLRRRVNYEQYF.

CDR3 in amino acids: CAIRDEPQETQYF. The CDR3, as DNA: TGTGCCATCCGGGACGAACCCCAAGAGACCCAGTACTTC. This sequence joins TRBV10-3 and TRBJ2-5, with D perhaps assigned TRBD1 or TRBD2 (5 bases each). The V end was cut by 8 bases, the J end by 1 base, with 11 bases between. The CDR3 extends over 13 amino acids. Germline CDR1 is ENHRY and CDR2 is SYGVKD.

This chain connects TRBV18 to TRBJ1-2, with TRBD1 identical over 8 bases. Trimming at V came to 3 bases and at J to 4 bases, leaving 13 bases not matched to a gene. Germline-derived CDR1 and CDR2 are KGHSH and LQKENI. The CDR3 is 17 residues long. This CDR3 reads CASSPYQDRAGLYGYTF. In DNA form, the CDR3 reads TGTGCCAGCTCACCTTACCAGGACAGGGCGGGCCTCTATGGCTACACCTTC. Variable domain in full (rest from reference TRBV18 and TRBJ1-2): NAGVMQNPRHLVRRRGQEARLRCSPMKGHSHVYWYRQLPEEGLKFMVYLQKENIIDESGMPKERFSAEFPKEGPSILRIQQVVRGDSAAYFCASSPYQDRAGLYGYTFGSGTRLTVV.

This clonotype was seen a few times. The J gene is TRBJ2-3, the V gene TRBV4-3, with D possibly being TRBD2 (7 bases). The CDR3 has 16 amino acids. The V end was cut by 4 bases, the J end by 5 bases, with 19 bases between. The germline CDR1 and CDR2 sequences are LGHNA and YSLEER. The chain's CDR3 is CASSPSKGGIGDTQYF. The CDR3 bases are TGCGCCAGCAGCCCTTCTAAGGGGGGGATAGGAGATACGCAGTATTTT.

This clonotype was picked up many times. The chain joins TRBV12-3 or TRBV12-4 to TRBJ2-1, with 10 bases aligning to TRBD2. The CDR3 spans 17 residues. V was pared by 2 bases and J by 4 bases, with 8 bases of the junction left unmatched. The CDR3: CASSLPAGGLRYNEQFF. The CDR3, as DNA: TGTGCCAGCAGTTTACCAGCGGGGGGGCTTCGATACAATGAGCAGTTCTTC.

This clonotype was observed many times. The rearrangement joins TRBV3-1 to TRBJ1-1; D is unclear. The V and J ends lost 1 base and 7 bases respectively, with 7 bases between them. This CDR3 contains 12 residues. Looked up from germline, CDR1 is LGHDT and CDR2 is YNNKEL (reference sequence). The CDR3, as DNA: TGTGCCAGCAGCCAAGTCGCAGGTGAAGCTTTCTTT. Protein product: CASSQVAGEAFF.

V and J are TRBV7-2 and TRBJ1-1; D is unclear. CDR3 length: 13 amino acids. Germline V CDR1 and CDR2: SGHTA, FQGNSA. V lost 1 base to trimming and J lost 5 bases, with 8 bases between them. The DNA for the CDR3 is TGTGCCAGCAGCTTAGAGGGAAAGACTGAAGCTTTCTTT. Its protein is CASSLEGKTEAFF.